This is a list of T cell receptor beta chains from one sample in a study of PD-1 blockade in classical Hodgkin lymphoma. Assay used: immunoSEQ multiplex PCR; TCRdb lists only in-frame clones, some missing. This sample has roughly 36,000 clones, with 75% to 85% found just once. The material sequenced was peripheral blood mononuclear cells (PBMCs), taken before the fourth cycle of nivolumab. Receptor source: a human donor with classical Hodgkin lymphoma. The CDR3 runs from the conserved cysteine through the conserved F or W. Part of the rows lack a size; the others show once, few, many or a class for expanded clones.

>once|TRBV4-1
CASSQEAGARPYEQYF
>few|TRBV5-4
CASSRDRGNDGYTF
>NA|TRBV27
CASSLGQTYNEQFF
>NA|TRBV18
CASSSPTTTNEKLFF
>NA|TRBV4-3
CASSQDVGGPGTQYF
>few|TRBV4-3
CASSFRQGADYEQYF
>NA|TRBV5-5
CASSRWLYEQYF
>NA|TRBV4-3
CASSQGFVGLNGYTF
>NA|TRBV19
CASSIVPGEGTEAFF
>NA|TRBV9
CASSARLAGGPYNEQFF
>NA|TRBV5-1
CASSLLQADGEQYF
>few|TRBV30
CAWSTFYGYTF
>NA|TRBV7-9
CASSLLRLAGAYYNEQFF
>NA|TRBV6-6
CASRRTSGGLLDTQYF
>NA|TRBV28
CASSSLLSNQPQHF
>once|TRBV4-2
CASSQVAAATDTQYF